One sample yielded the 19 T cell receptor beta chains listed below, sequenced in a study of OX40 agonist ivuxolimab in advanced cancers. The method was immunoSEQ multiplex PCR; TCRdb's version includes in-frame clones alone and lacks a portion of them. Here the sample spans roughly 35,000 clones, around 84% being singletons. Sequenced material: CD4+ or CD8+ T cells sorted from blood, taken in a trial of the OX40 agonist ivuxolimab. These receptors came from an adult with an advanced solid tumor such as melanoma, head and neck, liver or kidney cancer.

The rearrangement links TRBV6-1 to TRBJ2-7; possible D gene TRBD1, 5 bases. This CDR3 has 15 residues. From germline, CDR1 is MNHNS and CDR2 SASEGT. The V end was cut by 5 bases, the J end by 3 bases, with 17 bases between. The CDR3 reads CASSLTVGHFYEQYF. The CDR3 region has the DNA TGTGCCAGCAGTCTGACAGTGGGTCATTTCTACGAGCAGTACTTC.

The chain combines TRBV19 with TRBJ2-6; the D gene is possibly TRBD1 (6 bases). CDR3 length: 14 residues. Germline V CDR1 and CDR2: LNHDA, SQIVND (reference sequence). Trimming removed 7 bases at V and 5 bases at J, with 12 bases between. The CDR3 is CASTLDRWANVLTF. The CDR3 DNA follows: TGTGCCAGTACTCTAGACAGGTGGGCCAACGTCCTGACTTTC.

The CDR3 here is CASRAQSAGANVLTF. The CDR3 region has the DNA TGTGCCAGCAGGGCCCAGTCGGCTGGGGCCAACGTCCTGACTTTC. The V call is TRBV2, the J call TRBJ2-6; D is undetermined. Germline CDR1 SNHLY, CDR2 FYNNEI. This CDR3 comprises 15 residues. Trimming left V 6 bases short and J 2 bases short, with 11 bases between.

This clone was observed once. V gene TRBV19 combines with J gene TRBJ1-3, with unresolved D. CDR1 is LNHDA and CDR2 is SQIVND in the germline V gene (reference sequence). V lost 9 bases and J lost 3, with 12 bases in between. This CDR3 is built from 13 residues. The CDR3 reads CASDQGLGNTIYF. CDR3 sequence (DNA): TGTGCCAGCGACCAAGGACTTGGAAACACCATATATTTT.

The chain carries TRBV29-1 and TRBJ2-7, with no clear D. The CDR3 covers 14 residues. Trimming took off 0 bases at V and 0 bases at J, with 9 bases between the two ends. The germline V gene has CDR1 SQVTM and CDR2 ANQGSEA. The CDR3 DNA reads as TGCAGCGTTGAAGATGGGCCTGGCTCCTACGAGCAGTACTTC. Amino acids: CSVEDGPGSYEQYF.

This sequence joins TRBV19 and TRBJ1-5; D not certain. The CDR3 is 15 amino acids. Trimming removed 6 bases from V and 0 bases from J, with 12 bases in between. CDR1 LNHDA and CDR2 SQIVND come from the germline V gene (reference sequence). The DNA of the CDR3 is TGTGCCAGTAGAGGGAACAGCCATAGCAATCAGCCCCAGCATTTT. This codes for CASRGNSHSNQPQHF.

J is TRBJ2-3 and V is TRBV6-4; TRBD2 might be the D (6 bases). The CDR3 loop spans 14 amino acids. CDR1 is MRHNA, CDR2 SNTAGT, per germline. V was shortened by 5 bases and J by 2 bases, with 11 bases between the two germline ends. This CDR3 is CASSRGGNTDTQYF. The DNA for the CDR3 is TGTGCCAGCAGTAGAGGCGGGAACACAGATACGCAGTATTTT.

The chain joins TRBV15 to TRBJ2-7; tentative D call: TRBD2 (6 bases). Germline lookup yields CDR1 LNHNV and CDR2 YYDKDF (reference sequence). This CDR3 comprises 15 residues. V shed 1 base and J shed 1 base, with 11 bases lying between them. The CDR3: CATSRGGVQSYEQYF. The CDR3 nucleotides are TGTGCCACCAGCAGAGGGGGGGTCCAATCCTACGAGCAGTACTTC. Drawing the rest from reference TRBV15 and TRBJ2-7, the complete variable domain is DAMVIQNPRYQVTQFGKPVTLSCSQTLNHNVMYWYQQKSSQAPKLLFHYYDKDFNNEADTPDNFQSRRPNTSFCFLDIRSPGLGDTAMYLCATSRGGVQSYEQYFGPGTRLTVT.

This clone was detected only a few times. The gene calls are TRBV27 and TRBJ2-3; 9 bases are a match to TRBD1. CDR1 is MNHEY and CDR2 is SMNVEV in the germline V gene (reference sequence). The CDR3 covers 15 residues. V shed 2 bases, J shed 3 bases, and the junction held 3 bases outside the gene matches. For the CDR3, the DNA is TGTGCCAGCAGTTTAAGGGGACAGGGTACAGATACGCAGTATTTT. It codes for CASSLRGQGTDTQYF.

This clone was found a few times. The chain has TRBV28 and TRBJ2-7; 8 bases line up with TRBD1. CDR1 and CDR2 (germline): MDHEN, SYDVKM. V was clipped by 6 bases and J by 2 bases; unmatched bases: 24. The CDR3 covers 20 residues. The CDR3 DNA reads TGTGCCAGCAGCCTTAGACAGGGGCTCGCGCGTAGGCGAGAGACCTACGAGCAGTACTTC. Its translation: CASSLRQGLARRRETYEQYF.

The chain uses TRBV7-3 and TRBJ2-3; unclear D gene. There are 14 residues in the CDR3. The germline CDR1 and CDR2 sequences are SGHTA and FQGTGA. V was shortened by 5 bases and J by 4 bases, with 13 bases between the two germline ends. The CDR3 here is CASSDRGAADTQYF. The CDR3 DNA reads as TGTGCCAGCAGCGACCGTGGCGCGGCAGATACGCAGTATTTT.

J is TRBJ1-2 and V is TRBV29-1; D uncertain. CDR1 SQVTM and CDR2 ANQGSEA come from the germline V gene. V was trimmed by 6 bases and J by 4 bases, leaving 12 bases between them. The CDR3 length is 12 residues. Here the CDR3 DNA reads TGCAGCGTCGAGACCCGACCCTATGGCTACACCTTC. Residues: CSVETRPYGYTF.

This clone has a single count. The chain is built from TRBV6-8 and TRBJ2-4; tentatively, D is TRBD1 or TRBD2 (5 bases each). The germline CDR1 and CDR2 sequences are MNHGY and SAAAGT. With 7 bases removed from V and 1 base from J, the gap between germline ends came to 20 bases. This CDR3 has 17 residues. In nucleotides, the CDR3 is TGTGCCAGCAACCTGGTAGTGTTTGAGGGGGCCAAAAACATTCAGTACTTC. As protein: CASNLVVFEGAKNIQYF.

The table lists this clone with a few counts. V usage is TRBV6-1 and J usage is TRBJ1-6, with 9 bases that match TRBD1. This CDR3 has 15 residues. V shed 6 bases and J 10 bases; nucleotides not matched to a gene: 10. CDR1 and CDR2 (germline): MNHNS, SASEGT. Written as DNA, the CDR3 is TGTGCCAGCAGCGACGGACAGGGGAGGGAATCACCCCTCCACTTT. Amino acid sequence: CASSDGQGRESPLHF.

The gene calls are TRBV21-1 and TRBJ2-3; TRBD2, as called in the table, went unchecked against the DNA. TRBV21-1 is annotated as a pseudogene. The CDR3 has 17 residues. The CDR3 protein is CASSNRRLAGVIDTQYF. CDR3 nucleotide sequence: TGTGCCAGCAGCAATCGAAGGCTAGCGGGAGTCATAGATACGCAGTATTTT.

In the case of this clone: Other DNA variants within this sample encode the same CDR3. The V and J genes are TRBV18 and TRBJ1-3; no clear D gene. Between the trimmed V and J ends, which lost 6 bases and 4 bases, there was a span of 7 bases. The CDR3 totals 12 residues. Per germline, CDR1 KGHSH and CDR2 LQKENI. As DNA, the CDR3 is TGTGCCAGCTCGCCCGGGGGAAACACCATATATTTT. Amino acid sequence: CASSPGGNTIYF.

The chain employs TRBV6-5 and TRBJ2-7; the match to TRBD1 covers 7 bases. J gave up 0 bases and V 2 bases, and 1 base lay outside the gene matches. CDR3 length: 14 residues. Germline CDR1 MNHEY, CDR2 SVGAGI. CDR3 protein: CASSYAGGSYEQYF. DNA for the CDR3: TGTGCCAGCAGTTACGCAGGGGGCTCCTACGAGCAGTACTTC.

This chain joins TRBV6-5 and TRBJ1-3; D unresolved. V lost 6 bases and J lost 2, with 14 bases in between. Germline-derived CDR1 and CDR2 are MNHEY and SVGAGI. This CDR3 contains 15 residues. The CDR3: CASRSWQRAGNTIYF. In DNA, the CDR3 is TGTGCCAGCAGGTCGTGGCAGCGGGCTGGAAACACCATATATTTT.

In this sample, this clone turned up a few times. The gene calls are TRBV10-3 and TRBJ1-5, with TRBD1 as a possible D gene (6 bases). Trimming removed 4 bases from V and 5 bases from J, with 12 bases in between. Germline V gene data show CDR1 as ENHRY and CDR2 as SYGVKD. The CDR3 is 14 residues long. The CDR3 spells CAISGGGPDQPQHF. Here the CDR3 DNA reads TGTGCCATCAGTGGCGGGGGCCCCGATCAGCCCCAGCATTTT.